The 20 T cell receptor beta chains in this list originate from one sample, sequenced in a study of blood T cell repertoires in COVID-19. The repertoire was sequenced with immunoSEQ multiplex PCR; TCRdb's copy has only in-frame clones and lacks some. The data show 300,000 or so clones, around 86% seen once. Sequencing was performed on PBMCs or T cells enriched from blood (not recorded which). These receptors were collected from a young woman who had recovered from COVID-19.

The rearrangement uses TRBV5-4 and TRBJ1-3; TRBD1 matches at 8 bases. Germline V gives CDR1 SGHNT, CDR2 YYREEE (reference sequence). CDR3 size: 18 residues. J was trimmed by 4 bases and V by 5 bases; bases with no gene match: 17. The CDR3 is CASRPTGGSSGAGNTIYF. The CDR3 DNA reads TGTGCCAGCAGGCCCACAGGGGGTTCCTCTGGTGCCGGAAACACCATATATTTT.

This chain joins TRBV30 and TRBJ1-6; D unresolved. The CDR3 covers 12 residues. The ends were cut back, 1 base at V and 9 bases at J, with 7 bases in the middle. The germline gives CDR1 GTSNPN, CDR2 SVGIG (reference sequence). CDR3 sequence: CAWSDIGSPLHF. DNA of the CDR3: TGTGCCTGGAGTGACATTGGTTCACCCCTCCACTTT.

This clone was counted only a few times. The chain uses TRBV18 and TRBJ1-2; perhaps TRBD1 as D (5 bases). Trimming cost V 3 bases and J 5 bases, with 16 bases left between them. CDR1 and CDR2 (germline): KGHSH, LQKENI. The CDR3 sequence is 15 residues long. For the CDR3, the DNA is TGTGCCAGCTCACCCATAGAGACAGTCGGGTATGGCTACACCTTC. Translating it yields CASSPIETVGYGYTF.

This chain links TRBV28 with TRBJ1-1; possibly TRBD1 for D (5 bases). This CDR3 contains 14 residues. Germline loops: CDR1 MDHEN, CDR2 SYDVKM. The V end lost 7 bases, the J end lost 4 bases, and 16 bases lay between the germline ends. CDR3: CASNTWTGGTEAFF. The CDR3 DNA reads TGTGCCAGCAACACTTGGACGGGGGGCACTGAAGCTTTCTTT.

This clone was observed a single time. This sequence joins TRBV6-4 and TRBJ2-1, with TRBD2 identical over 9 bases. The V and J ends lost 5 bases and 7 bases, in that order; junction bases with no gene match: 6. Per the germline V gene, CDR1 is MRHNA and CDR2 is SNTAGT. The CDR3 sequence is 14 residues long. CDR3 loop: CASSPGTSMNEQFF. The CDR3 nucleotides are TGTGCCAGCAGTCCCGGGACTAGCATGAATGAGCAGTTCTTC.

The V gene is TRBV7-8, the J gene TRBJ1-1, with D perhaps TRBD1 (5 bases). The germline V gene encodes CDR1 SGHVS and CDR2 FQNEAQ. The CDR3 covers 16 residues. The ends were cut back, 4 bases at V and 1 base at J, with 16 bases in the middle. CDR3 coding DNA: TGTGCCAGCAGCTCGTCCGGAACAGGACAGAACACTGAAGCTTTCTTT. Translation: CASSSSGTGQNTEAFF.

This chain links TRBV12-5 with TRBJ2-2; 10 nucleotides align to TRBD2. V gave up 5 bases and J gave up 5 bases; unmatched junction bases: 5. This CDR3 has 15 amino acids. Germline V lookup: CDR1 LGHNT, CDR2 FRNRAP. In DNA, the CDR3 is TGTGCTAGTGGTCAACTAGCGGGACGGACCGGGGAGCTGTTTTTT. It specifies CASGQLAGRTGELFF.

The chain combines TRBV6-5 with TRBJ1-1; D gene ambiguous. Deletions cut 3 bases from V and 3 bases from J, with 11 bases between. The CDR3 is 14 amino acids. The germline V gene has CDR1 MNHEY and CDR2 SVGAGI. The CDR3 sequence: CASSYFNRDTEAFF. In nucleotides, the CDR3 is TGTGCCAGCAGTTATTTTAATCGGGACACTGAAGCTTTCTTT.

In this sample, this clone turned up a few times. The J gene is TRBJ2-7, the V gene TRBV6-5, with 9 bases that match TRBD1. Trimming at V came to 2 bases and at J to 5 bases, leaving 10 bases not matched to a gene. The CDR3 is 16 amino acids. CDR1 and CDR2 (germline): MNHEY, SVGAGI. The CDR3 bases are TGTGCCAGCAGTTACCGGGACAGGGTAAACCTCCACGAGCAGTACTTC. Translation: CASSYRDRVNLHEQYF.

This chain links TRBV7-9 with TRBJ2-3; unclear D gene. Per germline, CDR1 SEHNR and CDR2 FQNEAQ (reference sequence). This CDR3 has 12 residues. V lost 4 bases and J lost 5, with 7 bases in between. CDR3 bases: TGTGCCAGCAGCTGGCCGGGAGATACGCAGTATTTT. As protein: CASSWPGDTQYF. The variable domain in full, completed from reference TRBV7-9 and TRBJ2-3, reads DTGVSQNPRHKITKRGQNVTFRCDPISEHNRLYWYRQTLGQGPEFLTYFQNEAQLEKSRLLSDRFSAERPKGSFSTLEIQRTEQGDSAMYLCASSWPGDTQYFGPGTRLTVL.

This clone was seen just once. The CDR3 sequence: CASSNRVAGGPRETQYF. The CDR3 DNA is TGTGCCAGCAGTAACCGGGTAGCGGGAGGGCCCAGAGAGACCCAGTACTTC. This chain uses TRBV27 with TRBJ2-5, with 11 positions matching TRBD2. CDR1 is MNHEY, CDR2 SMNVEV, per germline (reference sequence). The CDR3 length is 17 residues. J was trimmed by 4 bases and V by 5 bases; bases with no gene match: 12.

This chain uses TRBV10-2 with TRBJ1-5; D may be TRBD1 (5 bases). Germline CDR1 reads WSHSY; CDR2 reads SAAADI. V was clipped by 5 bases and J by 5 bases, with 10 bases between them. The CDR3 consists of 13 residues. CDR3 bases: TGCGCCAGCAGTAGACAGTCACATCAGCCCCAGCATTTT. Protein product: CASSRQSHQPQHF.

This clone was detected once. In DNA form, the CDR3 reads TGTGCCAGCAGCCAAGGGGCACAGGGGGCTAGCAATCAGCCCCAGCATTTT. As protein: CASSQGAQGASNQPQHF. V is TRBV4-2 and J is TRBJ1-5, with TRBD1 matching over 9 bases. The length of the CDR3 is 17 residues. From germline, CDR1 is LGHNA and CDR2 YNFKEQ. J gave up 0 bases and V 1 base, and 4 bases lay outside the gene matches.

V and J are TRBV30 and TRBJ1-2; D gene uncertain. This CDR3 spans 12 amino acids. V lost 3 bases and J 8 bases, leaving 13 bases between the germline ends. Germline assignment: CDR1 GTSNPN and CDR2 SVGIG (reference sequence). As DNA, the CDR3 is TGTGCCTGGAGAACGAGGGTGAGCGGCTACACCTTC. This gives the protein CAWRTRVSGYTF.

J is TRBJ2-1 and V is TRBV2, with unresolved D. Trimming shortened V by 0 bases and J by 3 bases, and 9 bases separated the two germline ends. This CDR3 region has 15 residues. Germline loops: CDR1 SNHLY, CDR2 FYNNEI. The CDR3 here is CASSEAYSFYNEQFF. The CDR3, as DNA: TGTGCCAGCAGTGAAGCCTACAGTTTCTACAATGAGCAGTTCTTC.

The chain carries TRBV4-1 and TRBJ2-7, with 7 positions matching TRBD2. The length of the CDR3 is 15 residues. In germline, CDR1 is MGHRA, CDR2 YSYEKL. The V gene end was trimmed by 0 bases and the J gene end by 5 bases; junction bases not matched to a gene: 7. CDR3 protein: CASSQDLGGSNEQYF. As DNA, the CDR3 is TGCGCCAGCAGCCAAGATCTGGGAGGGTCCAACGAGCAGTACTTC.

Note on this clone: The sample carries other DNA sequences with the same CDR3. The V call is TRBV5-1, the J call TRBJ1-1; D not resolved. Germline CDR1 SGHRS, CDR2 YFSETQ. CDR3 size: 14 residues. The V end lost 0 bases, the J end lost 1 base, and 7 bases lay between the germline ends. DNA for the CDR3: TGCGCCAGCAGCTTGGGTACAGCGAACACTGAAGCTTTCTTT. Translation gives CASSLGTANTEAFF. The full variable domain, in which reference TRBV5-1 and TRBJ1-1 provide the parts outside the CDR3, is KAGVTQTPRYLIKTRGQQVTLSCSPISGHRSVSWYQQTPGQGLQFLFEYFSETQRNKGNFPGRFSGRQFSNSRSEMNVSTLELGDSALYLCASSLGTANTEAFFGQGTRLTVV.

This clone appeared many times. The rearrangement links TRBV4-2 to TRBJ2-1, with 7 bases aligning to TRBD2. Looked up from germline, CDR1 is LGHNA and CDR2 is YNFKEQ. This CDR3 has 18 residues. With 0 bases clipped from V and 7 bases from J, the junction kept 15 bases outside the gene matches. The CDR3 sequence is CASSQDLPLYGGFNEQFF. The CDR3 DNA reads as TGTGCCAGCAGCCAAGATCTGCCCCTATACGGGGGGTTTAATGAGCAGTTCTTC.

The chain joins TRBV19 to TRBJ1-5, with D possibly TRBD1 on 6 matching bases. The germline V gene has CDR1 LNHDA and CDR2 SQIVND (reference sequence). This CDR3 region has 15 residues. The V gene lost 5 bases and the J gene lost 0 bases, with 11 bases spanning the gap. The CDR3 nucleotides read TGTGCCAGTAGTCCTACAGGGCTTAGCAATCAGCCCCAGCATTTT. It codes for CASSPTGLSNQPQHF.

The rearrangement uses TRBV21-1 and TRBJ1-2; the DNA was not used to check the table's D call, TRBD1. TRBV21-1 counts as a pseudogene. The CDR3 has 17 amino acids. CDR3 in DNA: TGTGCCAGCACCCAGGAGGACAGGGGTTCATGGTACTATGGCTACACCTTC. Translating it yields CASTQEDRGSWYYGYTF.